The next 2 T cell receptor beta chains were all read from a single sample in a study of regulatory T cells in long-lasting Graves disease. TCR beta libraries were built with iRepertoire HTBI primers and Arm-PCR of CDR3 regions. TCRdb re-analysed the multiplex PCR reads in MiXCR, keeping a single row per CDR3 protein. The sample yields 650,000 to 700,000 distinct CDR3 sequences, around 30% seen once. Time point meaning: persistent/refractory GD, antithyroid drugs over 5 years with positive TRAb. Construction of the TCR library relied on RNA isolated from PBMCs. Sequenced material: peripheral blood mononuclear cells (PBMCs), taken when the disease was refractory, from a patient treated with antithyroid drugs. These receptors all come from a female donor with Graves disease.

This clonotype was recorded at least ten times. CDR3 region: CSVVTGNTEAFF. For the CDR3, the DNA is TGCAGCGTTGTAACCGGGAACACTGAAGCTTTCTTT. The chain recombines TRBV29-1 with TRBJ1-1; D is uncertain. From germline, CDR1 is SQVTM and CDR2 ANQGSEA. V was clipped by 4 bases and J by 1 base, with 7 bases between them. This CDR3 has 12 residues.

The CDR3 region has the DNA TGTGCCAGCAGGGACCCGTCGGACACTGAAGCTTTCTTT. Residues: CASRDPSDTEAFF. This rearrangement joins TRBV6-2 or TRBV6-3 to TRBJ1-1; D uncertain. This CDR3 is built from 13 residues. Per germline, CDR1 MNHEY and CDR2 SVGEGT. Trimming cost V 6 bases and J 3 bases, with 11 bases left between them.